This T cell receptor (beta chain) was recovered during a study of cytomegalovirus exposure and HLA in healthy donors. Overall study results and limits: Later analysis suggested most CMV-associated TCR beta chains were HLA-restricted. Reports showed the classifier diagnosing cytomegalovirus status with high specificity and sensitivity. In vitro testing confirmed three CMV-associated chains as specific for CMV antigens.

From germline, CDR1 is MNHEY and CDR2 SMNVEV (reference sequence). Between the trimmed V and J ends, which lost 4 bases and 0 bases, there was a span of 3 bases. This CDR3 contains 13 residues. On this clone itself: Its antigen is not identified.

Primers included in the PCR were 60 Vbeta and 13 Jbeta primers. The table came from immunoSEQ multiplex PCR; TCRdb's copy has only in-frame clones and leaves some out. The sample carries approximately 100,000 clones, roughly 78% recorded once. Input material: PBMCs. This receptor was obtained from a woman in her 40s in good health and CMV-seronegative. The V call is TRBV27, the J call TRBJ1-4; D gene unclear. The CDR3 nucleotides read TGTGCCAGCAGTTCGGCAACTAATGAAAAACTGTTTTTT. Translating it yields CASSSATNEKLFF.